The source of this TCR beta chain is a study of OX40 agonist ivuxolimab in advanced cancers. Study-level background: Ivuxolimab was an agonistic, fully human IgG2 monoclonal antibody directed against OX40 (CD134), a costimulatory receptor. Intravenous ivuxolimab was administered to patients every 2 weeks at six dose levels: 0.01, 0.1, 0.3, 1.5, 3 and 10 mg/kg. Of the roughly 54 patients in dose escalation, 19 had hepatocellular carcinoma, approximately 15 had melanoma, 9 had renal cell carcinoma and 9 had head and neck cancer. The dose-escalation cohort was roughly 83% male with a mean age of approximately 60 years, ranging from 23 to 79. Patients were allowed to have had prior anti-PD-1, anti-PD-L1 or anti-CTLA-4 therapy, and about 40% of the dose-escalation patients had been treated with checkpoint inhibitors. Partial responses occurred in three dose-escalation patients, of whom one had hepatocellular carcinoma and two had cutaneous melanoma. Peripheral TCRbeta sequencing was intended to test whether TCR sequence diversity was altered and clonal T-cell expansion was caused by ivuxolimab. The paper covers the monotherapy dose-escalation part of the phase I ivuxolimab trial, which included N ≈ 57 patients.

For sequencing of the TCRbeta CDR3 region, genomic DNA was extracted from the sorted cells. The immunoSEQ Assay was used for sequencing of TCRbeta CDR3 regions. Here the immuneACCESS table is served through TCRdb, limited to in-frame sequences with V and J called. Missing clones are a known gap in these copies; in checked studies unresolved V genes cover under half, and the rest lacks a known reason. For this sample the table gives fewer than 85,000 clones, of which around four fifths were detected only once. The ten top clones hold approximately 0.85% of the sample. The trial excluded patients who had a history of autoimmune disease or were on systemic immunosuppression. In every dose cohort, peripheral blood was drawn for TCR sequencing at baseline, cycle 4 day 1, and cycle 7 day 1. The samples were drawn from a first-in-human, open-label, multicenter phase I dose-escalation trial of ivuxolimab. Adults with locally advanced or metastatic head and neck squamous cell, hepatocellular, melanoma or renal cell carcinoma were enrolled in the trial. Before TCR sequencing, CD4+ T cells and CD8+ T cells were sorted from peripheral blood as separate populations.

This clone was seen only once. Its antigen is not yet known. No base-level quality is on record; no much larger clone is a single base apart. The CDR3 goes from the cysteine to the phenylalanine over 13 residues. The entry retains the CDR3 DNA only, 39 bases that are in frame from base 1. The germline V gene yields MDHEN for CDR1 and SYDVKM for CDR2. The research as a whole found: In the 0.1-3.0 mg/kg groups, partial responders were among the patients with the lowest normalized peripheral clonal expansion, particularly in CD8+ T cells. At doses of 0.1 to 3.0 mg/kg, clonal expansion of both CD4+ and CD8+ blood T cells was observed from baseline to week 6. After ivuxolimab, CD8+ T cells had more expanded clones than CD4+ T cells on average. Low levels of normalized T-cell clonal expansion were also seen in some patients who did not respond. Which antigens the clonally expanded peripheral T cells were specific for was not determined.

The sequences come from CD4+ or CD8+ T cells sorted from blood, collected in a trial of the OX40 agonist ivuxolimab. The sequence was obtained from an adult with an advanced solid tumor such as melanoma, head and neck, liver or kidney cancer. The sequence links TRBV28 to TRBJ1-5; tentative D gene TRBD1, with 6 bases matching. The nucleotides are TGTGCTTGCACCGGGACACCTCTTCAGCCCCAGCATTTT. It is translated as CACTGTPLQPQHF.